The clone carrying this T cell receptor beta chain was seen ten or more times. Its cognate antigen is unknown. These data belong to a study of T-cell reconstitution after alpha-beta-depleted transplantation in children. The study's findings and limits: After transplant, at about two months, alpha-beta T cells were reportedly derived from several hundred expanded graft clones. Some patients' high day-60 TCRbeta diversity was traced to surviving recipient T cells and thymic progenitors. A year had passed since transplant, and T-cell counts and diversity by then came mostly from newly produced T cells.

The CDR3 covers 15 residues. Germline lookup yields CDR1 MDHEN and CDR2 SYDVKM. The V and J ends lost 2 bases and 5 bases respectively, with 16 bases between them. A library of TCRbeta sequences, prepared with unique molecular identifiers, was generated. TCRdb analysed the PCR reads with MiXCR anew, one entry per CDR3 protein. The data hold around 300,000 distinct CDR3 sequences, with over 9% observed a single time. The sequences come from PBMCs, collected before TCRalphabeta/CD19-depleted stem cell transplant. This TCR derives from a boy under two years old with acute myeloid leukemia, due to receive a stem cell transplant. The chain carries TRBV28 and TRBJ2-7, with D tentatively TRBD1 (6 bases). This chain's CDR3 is CASSLRSRDNHEQYF. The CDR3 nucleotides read TGTGCCAGCAGTTTACGCTCCCGGGACAACCACGAGCAGTACTTC.